These 13 T cell receptor beta chains were sequenced from one sample in a study of regulatory T cells in long-lasting Graves disease. Combining iRepertoire HTBI primers with Arm-PCR of CDR3 regions, the authors built TCR beta libraries. TCRdb re-called the multiplex PCR reads through MiXCR, storing one row per CDR3 protein. The sample comprises about 620,000 distinct CDR3 sequences, less than 20% of which are singletons, and 15% to 20% rests with the top ten. Time point given: newly diagnosed GD, antithyroid drugs for less than 3 months. PBMC RNA was the source of the TCR library. The data were also submitted as part of a second study, on T cells in Graves' hyperthyroidism and ophthalmopathy.

The sequencing here drew on peripheral blood mononuclear cells (PBMCs), taken at new diagnosis, from a patient treated with antithyroid drugs. These receptors were collected from a woman aged 25 to 39 with Graves disease.

This clonotype has only a few counts. The V and J genes are TRBV29-1 and TRBJ2-3, with TRBD2 as a possible D gene (5 bases). The CDR3 spans 15 residues. V lost 5 bases to trimming and J lost 8 bases, with 23 bases between them. The germline CDR1 and CDR2 sequences are SQVTM and ANQGSEA. CDR3 in amino acids: CSVLQKIVGRGTQYF. CDR3 coding DNA: TGCAGCGTTCTTCAAAAAATAGTTGGGAGAGGTACGCAGTATTTT.

V is TRBV30 and J is TRBJ2-7; no clear D. Germline V gives CDR1 GTSNPN, CDR2 SVGIG (reference sequence). With 1 base removed from V and 1 base from J, the gap between germline ends came to 5 bases. The CDR3 runs to 12 residues. Here the CDR3 reads CAWSDSSYEQYF. The CDR3 DNA reads TGTGCCTGGAGTGACAGTTCCTACGAGCAGTACTTC.

This clonotype was counted between two and nine times. The V and J genes are TRBV7-3 and TRBJ1-1; 8 nucleotides line up with TRBD1. The ends lost 3 bases at V and 4 bases at J; junction bases unmatched: 13. This CDR3 has 17 residues. Germline V gene data show CDR1 as SGHTA and CDR2 as FQGTGA. The CDR3 region has the DNA TGTGCCAGCAGCTTTCTGCCAGGGGGCGCGGATGGCACTGAAGCTTTCTTT. This translates into CASSFLPGGADGTEAFF.

To note about this clonotype: Just one base apart from a much larger clone, this may be a read error. The chain combines TRBV3-1 with TRBJ1-1; perhaps TRBD1 as D (6 bases). CDR1 is LGHDT, CDR2 YNNKEL, per germline (reference sequence). This CDR3 is 14 amino acids long. CDR3 DNA: TGTGCCAGCAGCCAAGTAGGTGGGGACACTGAAGTTTTCTTT. Amino acids: CASSQVGGDTEVFF.

This clonotype was seen more than once but under ten times. The CDR3: CASSRPQGVITF. CDR3 bases: TGTGCCAGCAGCCGACCACAGGGGGTAATCACCTTC. This sequence joins TRBV11-2 and TRBJ1-2, with TRBD1 matching over 8 bases. V lost 5 bases to trimming and J lost 13 bases; unmatched junction nucleotides: 9. The CDR3 covers 12 residues. Germline V gene sequence: CDR1 SGHAT, CDR2 FQNNGV. Full variable domain (outside the CDR3, taken from reference TRBV11-2 and TRBJ1-2): EAGVAQSPRYKIIEKRQSVAFWCNPISGHATLYWYQQILGQGPKLLIQFQNNGVVDDSQLPKDRFSAERLKGVDSTLKIQPAKLEDSAVYLCASSRPQGVITFGSGTRLTVV.

The table lists this clonotype with many counts. The CDR3 protein is CASSFIADTQYF. DNA for the CDR3: TGTGCCAGCAGTTTTATCGCAGATACGCAGTATTTT. The J gene is TRBJ2-3, the V gene TRBV12-3 or TRBV12-4, with D hard to call. Trimming shortened V by 3 bases and J by 4 bases, and 5 bases separated the two germline ends. This CDR3 contains 12 residues.

This clonotype showed up just a few times. The chain carries TRBV5-1 and TRBJ1-1; TRBD1 is a possible D gene (5 bases). V lost 5 bases to trimming and J lost 0 bases, with 11 bases between them. The CDR3 covers 14 residues. Germline V gene lookup returns CDR1 SGHRS and CDR2 YFSETQ. The CDR3 nucleotides are TGCGCCAGCAGTCGGGGCAACATGAACACTGAAGCTTTCTTT. Amino acid sequence: CASSRGNMNTEAFF.

This clonotype was picked up many times. The chain employs TRBV7-2 and TRBJ2-3, with D uncertain. The V gene lost 4 bases and the J gene lost 2 bases, with 16 bases spanning the gap. CDR1 SGHTA and CDR2 FQGNSA come from the germline V gene. CDR3 length equals 16 residues. CDR3 in amino acids: CASSYTRLGSTDTQYF. CDR3 bases: TGTGCCAGCAGCTATACCAGATTAGGGTCCACAGATACGCAGTATTTT.

The table lists this clonotype with a few counts. The chain uses TRBV20-1 and TRBJ1-6; D perhaps matches TRBD1 (6 bases). The germline CDR1 and CDR2 sequences are DFQATT and SNEGSKA (reference sequence). This CDR3 is 14 amino acids long. With 6 bases removed from V and 7 bases from J, the gap between germline ends came to 16 bases. The CDR3 reads CSAEPGHANSPLHF. In nucleotides, the CDR3 is TGCAGTGCCGAACCGGGACACGCGAATTCACCCCTCCACTTT.

The rearrangement uses TRBV6-1 and TRBJ1-6; D not certain. Trimming pared 3 bases from V and 8 bases from J, leaving 11 bases between. Germline loops: CDR1 MNHNS, CDR2 SASEGT. This CDR3 comprises 14 residues. The chain's CDR3 is CASSDLDGHSPLHF. In DNA, the CDR3 is TGTGCCAGCAGTGACTTAGACGGACATTCACCCCTCCACTTT.

This clonotype was found a few times. At one boundary the junction diverges from the germline segment, which might be a read error. The J gene is TRBJ2-7, the V gene TRBV29-1; 7 bases line up with TRBD2. The length of the CDR3 is 13 residues. Per the germline V gene, CDR1 is SQVTM and CDR2 is ANQGSEA. The CDR3 spells CSAREVSSYEQYF. DNA of the CDR3: TGCAGCGCCCGGGAGGTAAGCTCCTATGAGCAGTACTTC.

There are many counts of this clonotype. CDR3 region: CASKGAGSPLHF. As DNA, the CDR3 is TGTGCCAGCAAGGGGGCTGGTTCACCCCTCCACTTT. This chain joins TRBV6-1 and TRBJ1-6, with 7 bases lining up with TRBD1. The junction had 3 bases not matched to a gene; V was cut back by 7 bases and J by 9 bases. This CDR3 contains 12 residues. The germline CDR1 and CDR2 sequences are MNHNS and SASEGT.

The rearrangement links TRBV20-1 to TRBJ1-2; 9 bases match TRBD1. The V gene end was trimmed by 6 bases and the J gene end by 7 bases; junction bases not matched to a gene: 9. Germline CDR1 and CDR2: DFQATT and SNEGSKA (reference sequence). The length of the CDR3 is 13 residues. CDR3 DNA sequence: TGCAGTGCGCCTACCGGGGGACAGGGTGGCTACACCTTC. Translating it yields CSAPTGGQGGYTF.